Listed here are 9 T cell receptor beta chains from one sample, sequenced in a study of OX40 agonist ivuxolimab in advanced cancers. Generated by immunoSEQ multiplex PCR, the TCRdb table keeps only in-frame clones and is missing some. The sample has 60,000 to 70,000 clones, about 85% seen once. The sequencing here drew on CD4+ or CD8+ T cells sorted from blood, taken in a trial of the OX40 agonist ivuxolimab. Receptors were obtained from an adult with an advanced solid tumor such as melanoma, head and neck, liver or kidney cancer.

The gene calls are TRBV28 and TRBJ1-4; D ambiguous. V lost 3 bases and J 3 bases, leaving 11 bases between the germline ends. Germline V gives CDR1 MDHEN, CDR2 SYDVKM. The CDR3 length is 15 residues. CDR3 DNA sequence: TGTGCCAGCAGTTTCCATGCGCCTGCTAATGAAAAACTGTTTTTT. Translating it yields CASSFHAPANEKLFF.

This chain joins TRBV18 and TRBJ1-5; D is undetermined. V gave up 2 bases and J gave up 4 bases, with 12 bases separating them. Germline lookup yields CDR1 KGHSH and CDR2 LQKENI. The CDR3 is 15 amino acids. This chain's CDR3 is CASSPTGFGNQPQHF. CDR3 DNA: TGTGCCAGCTCACCAACCGGGTTTGGAAATCAGCCCCAGCATTTT.

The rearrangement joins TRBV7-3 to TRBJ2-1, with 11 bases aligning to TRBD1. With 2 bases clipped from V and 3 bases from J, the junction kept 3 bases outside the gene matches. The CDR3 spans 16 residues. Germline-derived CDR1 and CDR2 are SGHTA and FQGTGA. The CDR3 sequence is CASSLGQGALYNEQFF. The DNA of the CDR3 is TGTGCCAGCAGCTTAGGACAGGGGGCTCTCTACAATGAGCAGTTCTTC.

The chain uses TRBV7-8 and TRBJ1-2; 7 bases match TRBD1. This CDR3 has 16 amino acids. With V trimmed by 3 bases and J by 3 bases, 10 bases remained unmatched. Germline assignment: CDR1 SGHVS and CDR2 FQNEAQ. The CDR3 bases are TGTGCCAGCAGCTTGGGAAACAGGGGAATTTACTATGGCTACACCTTC. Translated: CASSLGNRGIYYGYTF.

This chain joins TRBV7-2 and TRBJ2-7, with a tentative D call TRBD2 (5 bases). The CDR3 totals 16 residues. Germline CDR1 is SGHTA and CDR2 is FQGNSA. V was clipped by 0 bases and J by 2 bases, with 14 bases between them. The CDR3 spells CASSLATPGGTYEQYF. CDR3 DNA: TGTGCCAGCAGCTTAGCGACGCCAGGAGGAACCTACGAGCAGTACTTC.

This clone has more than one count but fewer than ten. The CDR3 sequence is CASSQYGTSPLHF. CDR3 nucleotide sequence: TGTGCCAGCAGCCAATATGGGACATCACCCCTCCACTTT. The chain carries TRBV14 and TRBJ1-6; a weak D match, TRBD1 (6 bases). Looked up from germline, CDR1 is SGHDN and CDR2 is FVKESK. CDR3 size: 13 residues. Trimming removed 2 bases from V and 10 bases from J, with 9 bases in between.

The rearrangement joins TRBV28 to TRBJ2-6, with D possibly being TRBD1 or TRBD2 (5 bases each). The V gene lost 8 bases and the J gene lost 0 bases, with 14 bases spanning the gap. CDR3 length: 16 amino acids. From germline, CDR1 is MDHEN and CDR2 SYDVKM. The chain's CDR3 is CASLGGGVSGANVLTF. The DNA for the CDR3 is TGTGCCAGCCTTGGTGGGGGAGTCTCTGGGGCCAACGTCCTGACTTTC. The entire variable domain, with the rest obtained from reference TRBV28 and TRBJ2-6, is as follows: DVKVTQSSRYLVKRTGEKVFLECVQDMDHENMFWYRQDPGLGLRLIYFSYDVKMKEKGDIPEGYSVSREKKERFSLILESASTNQTSMYLCASLGGGVSGANVLTFGAGSRLTVL.

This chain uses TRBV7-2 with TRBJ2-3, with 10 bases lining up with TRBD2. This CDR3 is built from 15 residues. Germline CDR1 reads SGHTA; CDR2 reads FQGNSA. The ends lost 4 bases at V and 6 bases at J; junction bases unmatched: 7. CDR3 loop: CASSWVLAGADTQYF. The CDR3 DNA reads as TGTGCCAGCAGCTGGGTCCTAGCGGGAGCCGATACGCAGTATTTT.

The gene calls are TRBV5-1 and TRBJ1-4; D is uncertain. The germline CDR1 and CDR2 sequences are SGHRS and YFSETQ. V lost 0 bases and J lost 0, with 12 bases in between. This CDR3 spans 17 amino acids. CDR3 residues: CASSLDGGPTTNEKLFF. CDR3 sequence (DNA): TGCGCCAGCAGCTTGGATGGAGGACCCACAACTAATGAAAAACTGTTTTTT. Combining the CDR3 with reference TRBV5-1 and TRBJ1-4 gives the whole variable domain KAGVTQTPRYLIKTRGQQVTLSCSPISGHRSVSWYQQTPGQGLQFLFEYFSETQRNKGNFPGRFSGRQFSNSRSEMNVSTLELGDSALYLCASSLDGGPTTNEKLFFGSGTQLSVL.